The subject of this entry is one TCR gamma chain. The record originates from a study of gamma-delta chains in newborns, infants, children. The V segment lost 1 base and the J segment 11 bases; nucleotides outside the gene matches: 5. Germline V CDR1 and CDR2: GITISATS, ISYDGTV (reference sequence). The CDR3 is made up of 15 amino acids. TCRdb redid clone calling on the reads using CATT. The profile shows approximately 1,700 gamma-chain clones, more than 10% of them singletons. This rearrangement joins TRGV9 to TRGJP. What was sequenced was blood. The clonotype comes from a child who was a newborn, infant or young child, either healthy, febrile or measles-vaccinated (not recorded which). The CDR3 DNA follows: TGTGCCTTGTGGGAGGTCGGAGTGGGCAAAAAAATCAAGGTATTT. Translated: CALWEVGVGKKIKVF.